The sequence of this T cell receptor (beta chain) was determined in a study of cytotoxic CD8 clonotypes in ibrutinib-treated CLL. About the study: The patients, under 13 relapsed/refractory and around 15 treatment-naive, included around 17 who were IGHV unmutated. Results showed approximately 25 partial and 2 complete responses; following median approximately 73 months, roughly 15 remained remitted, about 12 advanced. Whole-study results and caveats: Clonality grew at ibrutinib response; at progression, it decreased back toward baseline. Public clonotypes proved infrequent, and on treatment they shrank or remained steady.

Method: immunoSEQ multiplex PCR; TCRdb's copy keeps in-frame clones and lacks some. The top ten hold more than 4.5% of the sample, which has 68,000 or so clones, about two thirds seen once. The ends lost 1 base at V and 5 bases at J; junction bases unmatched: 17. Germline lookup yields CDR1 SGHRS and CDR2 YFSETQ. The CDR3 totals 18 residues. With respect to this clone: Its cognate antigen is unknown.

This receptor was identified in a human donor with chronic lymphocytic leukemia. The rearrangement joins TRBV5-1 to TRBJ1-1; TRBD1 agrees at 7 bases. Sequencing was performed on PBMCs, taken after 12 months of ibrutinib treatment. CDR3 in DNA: TGCGCCAGCAGCTTGATCGGTACCCCCCAGGGGGGGAGGACTGAAGCTTTCTTT. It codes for CASSLIGTPQGGRTEAFF.